Listed below are T cell receptor beta chains from one sample, sequenced in a study of T-cell memory formation after mild COVID-19. TCRdb reanalysed the 5' RACE reads using MiXCR and keeps one entry per CDR3 protein. The sample shows about 420,000 distinct CDR3 sequences, about 25% of them seen only once. Sequencing input: PBMCs or a T cell subset sorted from them (not recorded which). These receptors originate from an adult woman who had mild COVID-19 (a few samples of this study predate the infection). Cell type and time point are not known. Each CDR3 is given with its conserved first and last residue. D genes are given only for firm matches. For some rows the clone size is stated as once, few or many, or as a class when expanded; others skip it.

D gene	V gene	clone size	J gene	CDR3 DNA	CDR3 protein
.	TRBV6-1	few	TRBJ1-6	TGTGCCAGCAGTGAAGTGGGATCGGCCAGAGCCCGGTCACCCCTCCACTTT	CASSEVGSARARSPLHF
.	TRBV6-2/TRBV6-3	few	TRBJ2-6	TGTGCCAGCAGGGACCCAGGCTCTGGGGCCAACGTCCTGACTTTC	CASRDPGSGANVLTF
.	TRBV2	.	TRBJ2-7	TGTGCCAGCAGTGATGTGCAATCCTACGAGCAGTACTTC	CASSDVQSYEQYF
.	TRBV19	few	TRBJ1-2	TGTGCCAGTAGTTCACGACAGGCGTCGGGCTATGGCTACACCTTC	CASSSRQASGYGYTF
TRBD1	TRBV15	.	TRBJ2-7	TGTGCCACCAGCCCAAGGAATGACAGGGCCGAGCAGTACTTC	CATSPRNDRAEQYF
.	TRBV2	.	TRBJ2-1	TGTGCCAGCAGGCCTTCGGGGTTTGGCAATGAGCAGTTCTTC	CASRPSGFGNEQFF
.	TRBV7-9	.	TRBJ1-2	TGTGCCAGCAGCGTAAAGATCTATGGCTACACCTTC	CASSVKIYGYTF
.	TRBV18	many	TRBJ1-1	TGTGCCAGCAGCCCGGGACGGAACACTGAAGCTTTCTTT	CASSPGRNTEAFF
TRBD2	TRBV7-9	.	TRBJ2-7	TGTGCCAGCGGACTAGCGGGAGGTGCCTACGAGCAGTACTTC	CASGLAGGAYEQYF
.	TRBV7-8	.	TRBJ1-2	TGTGCCAGCAGCTTCCGGGACTCGAGCTATGGCTACACCTTC	CASSFRDSSYGYTF
TRBD2	TRBV2	few	TRBJ2-7	TGTGCCAGCAATGGGGTTGAAGGACTAGCGGGAGGGAGCTCCTACGAGCAGTACTTC	CASNGVEGLAGGSSYEQYF
.	TRBV7-9	.	TRBJ2-2	TGTGCCAGCAGCACCGGGGAGCTGTTTTTT	CASSTGELFF
.	TRBV4-3	.	TRBJ2-6	TGCGCCAGCAGCCAAGACCGGCAGGGTAGGGGTATGGGGGCCAACGTCCTGACTTTC	CASSQDRQGRGMGANVLTF
.	TRBV3-1	few	TRBJ2-2	TGTGCCAGCAGCCAATATCAATTCGACTCGAACACCGGGGAGCTGTTTTTT	CASSQYQFDSNTGELFF
.	TRBV7-2	many	TRBJ2-1	TGTGCCAGCAGCTTTTTTGCTGTAGTGGGGGGATACAATGAGCAGTTCTTC	CASSFFAVVGGYNEQFF
.	TRBV5-4	many	TRBJ2-1	TGTGCCAGCAGCTTGGCGTCGGGGGAGTTCTACAATGAGCAGTTCTTC	CASSLASGEFYNEQFF
.	TRBV6-1	few	TRBJ2-7	TGTGCCAGCAGTGAACCACTTCGACAGGCCCGTAGTTACTTC	CASSEPLRQARSYF
.	TRBV25-1	.	TRBJ2-4	TGTGCCAGCAGCGAGGCCGGTAGTTCCGGCATTCAGTACTTC	CASSEAGSSGIQYF
.	TRBV4-1	.	TRBJ1-2	TGCGCCAGCAGCCAAGCTGTGGGTGATGGCTACACCTTC	CASSQAVGDGYTF
.	TRBV18	many	TRBJ1-1	TGTGCCAGCTCACCGAACGACCCGGGAGGGGGCACTGAAGCTTTCTTT	CASSPNDPGGGTEAFF
.	TRBV12-3/TRBV12-4	few	TRBJ2-5	TGTGCCAGCAGGGGAGCCCAAGAGACCCAGTACTTC	CASRGAQETQYF
.	TRBV3-1	.	TRBJ2-7	TGTGCCAGCAGCCAAATCAGGGGAGTCGAGCAGTACTTC	CASSQIRGVEQYF
.	TRBV20-1	.	TRBJ2-7	TGCAGTGCTGCTTGGACTAACTCCTACGAGCAGTACTTC	CSAAWTNSYEQYF
.	TRBV12-3/TRBV12-4	few	TRBJ2-7	TGTGCCAGCAGTGGCGGTCTAAAAGGATACGAGCAGTACTTC	CASSGGLKGYEQYF
.	TRBV7-3	.	TRBJ2-2	TGTGCCAGCAGCTCCTTAGCGGTGAACACCGGGGAGCTGTTTTTT	CASSSLAVNTGELFF
.	TRBV12-3/TRBV12-4	.	TRBJ1-5	TGTGCCAGCAGTTTTAGGGGGGCTCCAAATCAGCCCCAGCATTTT	CASSFRGAPNQPQHF
.	TRBV29-1	.	TRBJ1-4	TGCAGCGTTGTAGGAGCAACTAATGAAAAACTGTTTTTT	CSVVGATNEKLFF
TRBD2	TRBV5-1	.	TRBJ2-2	TGCGCCAGCCACTCGGGCGGGAGTGCCTCCGGGGAGCTGTTTTTT	CASHSGGSASGELFF
TRBD1	TRBV12-3/TRBV12-4	.	TRBJ1-2	TGTGCCAGCAGCCCCGGGACAGGGAACGACTATGGCTACACCTTC	CASSPGTGNDYGYTF
.	TRBV30	few	TRBJ1-1	TGTGCCTGGAGTCTTGGACTCGCGGGGACTGAAGCTTTCTTT	CAWSLGLAGTEAFF
.	TRBV7-9	.	TRBJ2-5	TGTGCCAGCAGCAAAGAAGCAGGGCAAGAGACCCAGTACTTC	CASSKEAGQETQYF
TRBD1	TRBV29-1	many	TRBJ2-1	TGCAGCGTTGCTAGACAGGGGGGGAACTACAATGAGCAGTTCTTC	CSVARQGGNYNEQFF
.	TRBV24-1	.	TRBJ2-1	TGTGCCACCAGTGAAGCTAGCCGACATGAGCAGTTCTTC	CATSEASRHEQFF
TRBD2	TRBV7-2	few	TRBJ2-1	TGTGCCAGCAGCCTAGATAGCGGGGCGAGCTCCTACAATGAGCAGTTCTTC	CASSLDSGASSYNEQFF
.	TRBV18	.	TRBJ2-7	TGTGCCAGCTCACCGGGACTGGAAACCTACGAGCAGTACTTC	CASSPGLETYEQYF
.	TRBV12-3/TRBV12-4	few	TRBJ2-2	TGTGCCAGCAGAAAGGACGCCACCGGGGAGCTGTTTTTT	CASRKDATGELFF
TRBD2	TRBV20-1	.	TRBJ2-5	TGCAGTGCCGGATTCAGCGGGGGGGCCTGGGAGACCCAGTACTTC	CSAGFSGGAWETQYF
.	TRBV3-1	.	TRBJ1-2	TGTGCCAGCAGCCAAGATATATTGGGGGATTATGGCTACACCTTC	CASSQDILGDYGYTF
TRBD2	TRBV6-1	few	TRBJ2-7	TGTGCCAGCAGTGGCCTCGGCCGGAGCGGGGGGCCATATCCCTACGAGCAGTACTTC	CASSGLGRSGGPYPYEQYF